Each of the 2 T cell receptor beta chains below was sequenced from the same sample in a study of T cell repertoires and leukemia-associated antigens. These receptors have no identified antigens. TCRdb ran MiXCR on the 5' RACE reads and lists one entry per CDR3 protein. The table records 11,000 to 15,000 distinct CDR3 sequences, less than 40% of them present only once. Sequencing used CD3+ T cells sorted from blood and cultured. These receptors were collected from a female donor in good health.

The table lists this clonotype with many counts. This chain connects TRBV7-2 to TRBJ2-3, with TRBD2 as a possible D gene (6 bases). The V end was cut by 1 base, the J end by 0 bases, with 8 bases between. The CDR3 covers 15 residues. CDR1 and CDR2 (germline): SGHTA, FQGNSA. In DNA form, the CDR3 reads TGTGCCAGCAGCTTAGGGGGGAGGAGCACAGATACGCAGTATTTT. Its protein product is CASSLGGRSTDTQYF. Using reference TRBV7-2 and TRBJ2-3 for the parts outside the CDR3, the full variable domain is GAGVSQSPSNKVTEKGKDVELRCDPISGHTALYWYRQSLGQGLEFLIYFQGNSAPDKSGLPSDRFSAERTGGSVSTLTIQRTQQEDSAVYLCASSLGGRSTDTQYFGPGTRLTVL.

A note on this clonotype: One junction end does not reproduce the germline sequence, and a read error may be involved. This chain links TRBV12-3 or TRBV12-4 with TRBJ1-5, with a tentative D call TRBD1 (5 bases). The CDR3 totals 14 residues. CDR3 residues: CASSDGRGTKPQHF. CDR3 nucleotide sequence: TGTGCCAGCAGTGACGGGCGGGGGACGAAGCCTCAGCATTTT.